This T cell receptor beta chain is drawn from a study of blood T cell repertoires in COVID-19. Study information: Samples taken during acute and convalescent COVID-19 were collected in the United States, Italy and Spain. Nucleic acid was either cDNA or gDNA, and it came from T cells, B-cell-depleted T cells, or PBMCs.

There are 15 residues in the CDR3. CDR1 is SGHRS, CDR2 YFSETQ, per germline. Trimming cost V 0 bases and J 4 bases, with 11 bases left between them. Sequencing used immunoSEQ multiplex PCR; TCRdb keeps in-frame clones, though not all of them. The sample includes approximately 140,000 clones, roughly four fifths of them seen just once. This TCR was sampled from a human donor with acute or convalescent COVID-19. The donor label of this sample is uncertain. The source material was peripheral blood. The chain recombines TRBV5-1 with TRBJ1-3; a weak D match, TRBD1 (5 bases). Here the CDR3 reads CASSLGQQAGNTIYF. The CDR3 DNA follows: TGCGCCAGCAGCTTGGGACAGCAGGCAGGAAACACCATATATTTT.